These 18 T cell receptor beta chains originate from one sample sequenced in a study of T-cell memory formation after mild COVID-19. One entry per CDR3 protein, called by TCRdb with MiXCR from the 5' RACE reads. This table has almost 550,000 distinct CDR3 sequences, roughly 22% appearing once. The sample taken for sequencing was PBMCs or a T cell subset sorted from them (not recorded which). The receptor source for this set is an adult woman who had mild COVID-19 (a few samples of this study predate the infection). Cell type and time point are not known.

This clonotype was counted between two and nine times. In DNA form, the CDR3 reads TGTGCCAGCAGCCCCTACACCGGGGGGGGGCAGCCGCCTTATAATTCACCCCTCCACTTT. It is translated as CASSPYTGGGQPPYNSPLHF. The chain has TRBV21-1 and TRBJ1-6; the table's D gene call, TRBD1, was not cross checked with the DNA. TRBV21-1 is termed a pseudogene. The CDR3 has 20 residues.

This clonotype was seen a handful of times. The chain has TRBV29-1 and TRBJ2-7, with 7 positions matching TRBD1. The V segment lost 8 bases and the J segment 0 bases; nucleotides outside the gene matches: 4. The CDR3 spans 12 residues. Per the germline V gene, CDR1 is SQVTM and CDR2 is ANQGSEA. CDR3: CSFRQGSYEQYF. The CDR3 DNA reads as TGCAGCTTTCGACAGGGCTCCTACGAGCAGTACTTC.

This clonotype was counted only a few times. The J gene is TRBJ2-4, the V gene TRBV15, with 10 bases identical to TRBD2. This CDR3 is built from 22 residues. Per the germline V gene, CDR1 is LNHNV and CDR2 is YYDKDF (reference sequence). The junction had 20 bases not matched to a gene; V was cut back by 2 bases and J by 1 base. CDR3 sequence (DNA): TGTGCCACCAGCAGAACCCCCACTAGCGGGGCCACTCGAATCTTTGCCAAAAACATTCAGTACTTC. Protein: CATSRTPTSGATRIFAKNIQYF. Together with reference TRBV15 and TRBJ2-4, the CDR3 gives the full variable domain: DAMVIQNPRYQVTQFGKPVTLSCSQTLNHNVMYWYQQKSSQAPKLLFHYYDKDFNNEADTPDNFQSRRPNTSFCFLDIRSPGLGDTAMYLCATSRTPTSGATRIFAKNIQYFGAGTRLSVL.

The gene calls are TRBV4-2 and TRBJ2-5, with TRBD2 matching 9 bases. CDR1 and CDR2 from the germline V gene are LGHNA and YNFKEQ. CDR3 length equals 18 residues. V dropped 3 bases and J dropped 5; count of bases not matched to a gene: 16. CDR3 residues: CASSQEEVAGALWETQYF. Written as DNA, the CDR3 is TGTGCCAGCAGCCAGGAAGAGGTAGCGGGAGCGCTCTGGGAGACCCAGTACTTC.

In its sample, this clonotype was seen a few times. The genes are TRBV2 and TRBJ2-2; D is unresolved. The CDR3 loop spans 15 amino acids. The V gene's germline CDR1 is SNHLY and CDR2 FYNNEI. V lost 5 bases to trimming and J lost 0 bases, with 10 bases between them. The CDR3 loop is CASSLRRSNTGELFF. CDR3 sequence (DNA): TGTGCCAGCAGTTTGAGGCGGTCGAACACCGGGGAGCTGTTTTTT.

This rearrangement joins TRBV5-1 to TRBJ2-5; D may be TRBD1 (5 bases). The CDR3 runs to 14 residues. Germline V CDR1 and CDR2: SGHRS, YFSETQ. V gave up 2 bases and J gave up 1 base, with 9 bases separating them. The CDR3 here is CASSFIDSQETQYF. The CDR3 bases are TGCGCCAGCAGCTTTATCGACAGCCAAGAGACCCAGTACTTC.

The chain carries TRBV29-1 and TRBJ2-1, with TRBD2 identical over 8 bases. The germline CDR1 and CDR2 sequences are SQVTM and ANQGSEA. J gave up 5 bases and V 0 bases, and 12 bases lay outside the gene matches. There are 17 residues in the CDR3. CDR3 coding DNA: TGCAGCGTTGAAGATCGGGTTGGAACGGGAGGGCACAATGAGCAGTTCTTC. Its translation is CSVEDRVGTGGHNEQFF.

The chain carries TRBV20-1 and TRBJ2-2; TRBD1 might be the D (7 bases). Looked up from germline, CDR1 is DFQATT and CDR2 is SNEGSKA (reference sequence). V was clipped by 0 bases and J by 4 bases, with 12 bases between them. The CDR3 is made up of 15 amino acids. In DNA form, the CDR3 reads TGCAGTGCTAGAGATCGCGGGACAGCCACCGGGGAGCTGTTTTTT. Protein sequence: CSARDRGTATGELFF.

The rearrangement joins TRBV4-3 to TRBJ2-1; TRBD2 matches at 10 bases. Germline V gene data show CDR1 as LGHNA and CDR2 as YSLEER. The length of the CDR3 is 14 residues. Germline trimming cut 5 bases from V and 8 bases from J; bases unmatched to any gene: 6. The CDR3 coding sequence is TGCGCCAGCAGCTGGTCTAGCGGGAGCGATGAGCAGTTCTTC. This gives the protein CASSWSSGSDEQFF.

The chain is built from TRBV28 and TRBJ2-7; 7 bases line up with TRBD1. The trim removed 4 bases at V and 0 bases at J, leaving 3 bases unmatched. This CDR3 has 14 amino acids. From germline, CDR1 is MDHEN and CDR2 SYDVKM. The CDR3 sequence: CASSSGGYSYEQYF. Here the CDR3 DNA reads TGTGCCAGCAGTTCAGGGGGATACTCCTACGAGCAGTACTTC.

The rearrangement uses TRBV25-1 and TRBJ2-1; the match to TRBD1 covers 11 bases. This CDR3 spans 16 amino acids. Unmatched junction bases numbered 6, after V lost 0 bases and J lost 8 bases. Germline assignment: CDR1 MGHDK and CDR2 SYGVNS. CDR3 in amino acids: CASSEYRTGGEDEQFF. CDR3 sequence (DNA): TGTGCCAGCAGTGAATACCGGACAGGGGGCGAAGATGAGCAGTTCTTC.

This chain joins TRBV4-3 and TRBJ2-1; 11 bases map to TRBD2. The CDR3 runs to 18 residues. Trimming at V came to 1 base and at J to 4 bases, leaving 9 bases not matched to a gene. The V gene's germline CDR1 is LGHNA and CDR2 YSLEER. CDR3 residues: CASSQGGSGRASYNEQFF. CDR3 nucleotides: TGCGCCAGCAGCCAAGGGGGTAGCGGGAGGGCCTCATACAATGAGCAGTTCTTC.

J is TRBJ1-1 and V is TRBV24-1, with D possibly TRBD1 on 6 matching bases. Looked up from germline, CDR1 is KGHDR and CDR2 is SFDVKD. CDR3 size: 15 residues. V lost 7 bases to trimming and J lost 1 base, with 15 bases between them. This chain's CDR3 is CATRDTGTRNTEAFF. The DNA of the CDR3 is TGTGCCACCAGAGACACCGGGACAAGGAACACTGAAGCTTTCTTT.

The genes are TRBV12-3 or TRBV12-4 and TRBJ1-2; weak D call: TRBD1 (6 bases). The V gene lost 5 bases and the J gene lost 2 bases, with 15 bases spanning the gap. This CDR3 has 15 amino acids. CDR3 loop: CASSPRGRGNYGYTF. CDR3 sequence (DNA): TGTGCCAGCAGTCCCCGAGGCAGGGGCAACTATGGCTACACCTTC.

This clonotype showed up just a few times. The chain joins TRBV27 to TRBJ2-7, with 10 bases aligning to TRBD1. CDR1 MNHEY and CDR2 SMNVEV come from the germline V gene (reference sequence). The CDR3 covers 15 residues. V shed 8 bases, J shed 3 bases, and the junction held 10 bases outside the gene matches. The CDR3 nucleotides read TGTGCCAGCTCCATCTCCGGGACAGGGGACTACGAGCAGTACTTC. The encoded protein is CASSISGTGDYEQYF.

Many counts were recorded for this clonotype. J is TRBJ2-1 and V is TRBV7-9; TRBD2 aligns across 7 bases. V trimming: 2 bases; J trimming: 8 bases; junction bases outside the gene matches: 3. This CDR3 is 13 amino acids long. Germline V lookup: CDR1 SEHNR, CDR2 FQNEAQ (reference sequence). DNA for the CDR3: TGTGCCAGCAGCTTAAGCGGGGTAGATGAGCAGTTCTTC. This encodes CASSLSGVDEQFF.

The rearrangement links TRBV19 to TRBJ2-7, with 7 bases matching TRBD1. The V segment lost 3 bases and the J segment 2 bases; nucleotides outside the gene matches: 10. Per the germline V gene, CDR1 is LNHDA and CDR2 is SQIVND (reference sequence). The CDR3 contains 16 residues. CDR3 sequence reads: CASSILPTGKAYEQYF. CDR3 nucleotide sequence: TGTGCCAGTAGTATCCTCCCGACAGGGAAAGCCTACGAGCAGTACTTC.

This chain uses TRBV24-1 with TRBJ1-4, with D unresolved. Germline-derived CDR1 and CDR2 are KGHDR and SFDVKD. Deletions cut 0 bases from V and 11 bases from J, with 9 bases between. The length of the CDR3 is 13 residues. This CDR3 is CATSDLQGRKLFF. The CDR3 coding sequence is TGTGCCACCAGTGATTTGCAAGGTCGGAAACTGTTTTTT.